This TCR beta chain is drawn from a study of type 1 and type 2 diabetes patients. Standard classification criteria confirmed type 1 or type 2 diabetes in all patients. No donor had another autoimmune disease or recent infection within four weeks. The CDR3 has 12 residues. V lost 1 base and J lost 13, with 17 bases in between. CDR1 and CDR2 from the germline V gene are GTSNPN and SVGIG (reference sequence). PCR was run on genomic DNA. The TCR beta CDR3 region was amplified using 30 forward and 13 reverse primers. TCRdb re-analysed the multiplex PCR reads in MiXCR, keeping a single row per CDR3 protein. The data show under 300,000 distinct CDR3 sequences, roughly 44% seen once. Study-wide results and limits: Age and gender were not matched between study groups. Type 2 diabetes patients had few highly-expanded CD4+ clones, median one.

For this clonotype: The antigen is unknown.

The sequenced sample consisted of peripheral blood mononuclear cells (PBMCs). This TCR derives from a man between 18 and 35 years old with type 2 diabetes. The rearrangement uses TRBV30 and TRBJ2-7, with D perhaps given as TRBD1 or TRBD2 (5 bases each). DNA for the CDR3: TGTGCCTGGAGTGAGGGGACCTTGACCCGATACTTC. Protein sequence: CAWSEGTLTRYF.